The 10 T cell receptor beta chains given below trace back to one sample, sequenced in a study of human versus mouse CDR3 diversity and MHC coevolution. Some clones are missing from TCRdb's copy, which holds only in-frame ones; the method was immunoSEQ multiplex PCR. The sample has about 77,000 clones; 80% to 95% are singletons. The sequenced sample consisted of naive CD4+ T cells from blood. Subset indicated: CD45RO-negative CD62L-positive naive CD4 T cells. These TCRs come from a person aged 30 to 70 in good health.

The rearrangement uses TRBV11-2 and TRBJ2-1, with TRBD2 matching over 12 bases. Germline CDR1 is SGHAT and CDR2 is FQNNGV. J lost 2 bases, V lost 5 bases, and 4 bases had no gene match. CDR3 length equals 16 residues. The CDR3 loop reads CASSTGLAGTYNEQFF. The CDR3 coding sequence is TGTGCCAGCAGCACAGGACTAGCGGGAACCTACAATGAGCAGTTCTTC. The full variable domain, its missing parts supplied by reference TRBV11-2 and TRBJ2-1, is EAGVAQSPRYKIIEKRQSVAFWCNPISGHATLYWYQQILGQGPKLLIQFQNNGVVDDSQLPKDRFSAERLKGVDSTLKIQPAKLEDSAVYLCASSTGLAGTYNEQFFGPGTRLTVL.

The chain couples TRBV10-3 to TRBJ1-2; D remains ambiguous. The CDR3 has 13 amino acids. The V end lost 3 bases, the J end lost 2 bases, and 7 bases lay between the germline ends. Germline V gene data show CDR1 as ENHRY and CDR2 as SYGVKD. As DNA, the CDR3 is TGTGCCATCAGTGACGGGGAAAACTATGGCTACACCTTC. Amino acid sequence: CAISDGENYGYTF.

This chain joins TRBV4-1 and TRBJ2-7; 11 bases match TRBD1. With 3 bases clipped from V and 3 bases from J, the junction kept 4 bases outside the gene matches. Germline CDR1 is MGHRA and CDR2 is YSYEKL. The CDR3 runs to 15 residues. The CDR3 reads CASSQPGQGDYEQYF. The CDR3 nucleotides are TGCGCCAGCAGCCAGCCGGGACAGGGGGACTACGAGCAGTACTTC.

The rearrangement uses TRBV2 and TRBJ1-5, with D unclear. Germline CDR1 is SNHLY and CDR2 is FYNNEI. The CDR3 has 13 amino acids. The V end was cut by 4 bases, the J end by 1 base, with 5 bases between. CDR3 bases: TGTGCCAGCAGTGCGGGAAGCAATCAGCCCCAGCATTTT. It codes for CASSAGSNQPQHF.

The chain recombines TRBV10-3 with TRBJ1-2, with 8 bases that match TRBD1. Germline trimming cut 2 bases from V and 7 bases from J; bases unmatched to any gene: 12. This CDR3 comprises 16 residues. Germline-derived CDR1 and CDR2 are ENHRY and SYGVKD. DNA of the CDR3: TGTGCCATCAGTGAGGGGTTTAGAGGGACAGGCGGTGGCTACACCTTC. Its protein is CAISEGFRGTGGGYTF.

This chain links TRBV19 with TRBJ1-2, with 7 bases aligning to TRBD1. This CDR3 is 13 amino acids long. Germline V gives CDR1 LNHDA, CDR2 SQIVND (reference sequence). Trimming took 4 bases from V and 2 from J; bases not matched to a gene: 1. The DNA for the CDR3 is TGTGCCAGTAGTAGGGGACAGAACTATGGCTACACCTTC. Translation gives CASSRGQNYGYTF.

The J gene is TRBJ1-1, the V gene TRBV10-2, with TRBD1 matching 9 bases. The CDR3 is 14 amino acids. J was trimmed by 4 bases and V by 6 bases; bases with no gene match: 6. The V gene's germline CDR1 is WSHSY and CDR2 SAAADI. CDR3: CASRRGTGFTEAFF. Written as DNA, the CDR3 is TGCGCCAGCAGGAGGGGGACAGGGTTCACTGAAGCTTTCTTT.

In its sample, this clone was seen once. V is TRBV6-5 and J is TRBJ2-1, with TRBD2 matching 14 bases. The CDR3 runs to 15 residues. V was pared by 6 bases and J by 8 bases, with 6 bases of the junction left unmatched. The germline V gene encodes CDR1 MNHEY and CDR2 SVGAGI. The CDR3 coding sequence is TGTGCCAGCAGGAGACTAGCGGGAGGGCCCCATGAGCAGTTCTTC. Protein: CASRRLAGGPHEQFF.

The chain couples TRBV6-1 to TRBJ1-2; possibly TRBD1 for D (6 bases). Trimming took off 8 bases at V and 4 bases at J, with 14 bases between the two ends. CDR3 length: 13 amino acids. CDR1 is MNHNS and CDR2 is SASEGT in the germline V gene. CDR3 amino acids: CASFRDMVYGYTF. In nucleotides, the CDR3 is TGTGCCAGCTTCCGGGACATGGTCTATGGCTACACCTTC.

This chain links TRBV2 with TRBJ1-2; TRBD1 agrees at 7 bases. This CDR3 spans 15 amino acids. Trimming at V came to 6 bases and at J to 4 bases, leaving 11 bases not matched to a gene. Germline V CDR1 and CDR2: SNHLY, FYNNEI. CDR3 sequence (DNA): TGTGCCAGCAGACTCCCACAGGGGTTGGGCTATGGCTACACCTTC. Translating it yields CASRLPQGLGYGYTF.